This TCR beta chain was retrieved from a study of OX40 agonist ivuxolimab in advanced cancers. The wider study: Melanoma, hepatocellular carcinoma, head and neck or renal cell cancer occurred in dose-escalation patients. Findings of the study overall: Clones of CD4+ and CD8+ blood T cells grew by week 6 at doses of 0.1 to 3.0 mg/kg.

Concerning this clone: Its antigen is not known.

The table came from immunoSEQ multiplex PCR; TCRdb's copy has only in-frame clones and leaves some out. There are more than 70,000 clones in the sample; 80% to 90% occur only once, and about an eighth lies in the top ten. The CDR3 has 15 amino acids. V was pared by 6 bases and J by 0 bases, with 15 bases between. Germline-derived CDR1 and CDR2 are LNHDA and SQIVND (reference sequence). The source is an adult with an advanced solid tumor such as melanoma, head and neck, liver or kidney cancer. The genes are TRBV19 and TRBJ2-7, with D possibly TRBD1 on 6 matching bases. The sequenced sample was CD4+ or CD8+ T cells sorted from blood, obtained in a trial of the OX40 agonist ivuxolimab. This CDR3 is CASRPRGDGSYEQYF. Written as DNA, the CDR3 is TGTGCCAGTAGACCCAGGGGCGACGGCTCCTACGAGCAGTACTTC.